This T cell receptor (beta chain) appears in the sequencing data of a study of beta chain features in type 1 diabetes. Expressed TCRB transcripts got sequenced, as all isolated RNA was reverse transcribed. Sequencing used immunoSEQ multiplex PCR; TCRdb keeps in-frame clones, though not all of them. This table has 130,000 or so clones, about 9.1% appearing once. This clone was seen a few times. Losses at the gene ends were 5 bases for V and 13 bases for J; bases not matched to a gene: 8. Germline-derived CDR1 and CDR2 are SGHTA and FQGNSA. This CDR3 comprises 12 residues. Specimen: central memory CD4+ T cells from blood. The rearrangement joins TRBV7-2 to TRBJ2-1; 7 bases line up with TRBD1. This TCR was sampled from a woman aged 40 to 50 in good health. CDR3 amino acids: CASSPGGIRQFF. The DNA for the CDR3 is TGTGCCAGCAGCCCAGGGGGAATCCGACAGTTCTTC.